A single sample gave rise to the 9 T cell receptor beta chains below, sequenced in a study of T cell changes during pregnancy in multiple sclerosis. Produced via immunoSEQ multiplex PCR; TCRdb's table is partial and in-frame only. The sample records tens of thousands of clones, over 90% being singletons. Sequenced material: CD4+ T cells from peripheral blood mononuclear cells, taken in the third trimester of pregnancy. The receptors come from a female donor with multiple sclerosis, enrolled in a pregnancy study.

The chain couples TRBV9 to TRBJ2-7, with 8 bases lining up with TRBD1. Germline CDR1 and CDR2: SGDLS and YYNGEE. CDR3 size: 15 residues. The ends lost 3 bases at V and 5 bases at J; junction bases unmatched: 10. CDR3 DNA sequence: TGTGCCAGCAGCGACCGGAGACAGGGGTATGACGAGCAGTACTTC. Its protein product is CASSDRRQGYDEQYF.

This chain joins TRBV5-4 and TRBJ1-4, with D possibly TRBD1 on 6 matching bases. Trimming took 3 bases from V and 5 from J, leaving 14 bases between them. The CDR3 has 15 residues. Germline V gene data show CDR1 as SGHNT and CDR2 as YYREEE (reference sequence). The CDR3 spells CASSSQTGNNEKLFF. CDR3 DNA sequence: TGTGCCAGCAGCTCACAGACAGGAAACAATGAAAAACTGTTTTTT. Full variable domain (outside the CDR3, taken from reference TRBV5-4 and TRBJ1-4): ETGVTQSPTHLIKTRGQQVTLRCSSQSGHNTVSWYQQALGQGPQFIFQYYREEENGRGNFPPRFSGLQFPNYSSELNVNALELDDSALYLCASSSQTGNNEKLFFGSGTQLSVL.

This clone has only a few counts. The CDR3 bases are TGTGCCAGCAACAAGGGCGCAGGGGAAAGTCGGTACTTC. Its protein is CASNKGAGESRYF. J is TRBJ2-7 and V is TRBV2; tentative D call: TRBD1 (6 bases). Trimming left V 7 bases short and J 12 bases short, with 22 bases between. The germline gives CDR1 SNHLY, CDR2 FYNNEI. The CDR3 is 13 amino acids.

V is TRBV6-1 and J is TRBJ2-5, with a tentative D call TRBD1 (5 bases). Trimming stripped 8 bases from V and 5 bases from J, with 9 bases between. The CDR3 runs to 11 residues. Looked up from germline, CDR1 is MNHNS and CDR2 is SASEGT. CDR3 nucleotides: TGTGCCAGCGGGGCGTGGGAGACCCAGTACTTC. Its translation: CASGAWETQYF.

The chain recombines TRBV19 with TRBJ1-1; D is perhaps TRBD1 (6 bases). The CDR3 spans 15 residues. V dropped 7 bases and J dropped 5 bases, with 20 bases sitting between them. CDR1 and CDR2 (germline): LNHDA, SQIVND (reference sequence). The DNA for the CDR3 is TGTGCCAGTACCCCCCTGACAGGCCCAGAGACTGAAGCTTTCTTT. Protein sequence: CASTPLTGPETEAFF.

The chain employs TRBV30 and TRBJ1-2, with TRBD1 matching 7 bases. Trimming at V came to 1 base and at J to 7 bases, leaving 3 bases not matched to a gene. CDR3 length: 12 residues. From germline, CDR1 is GTSNPN and CDR2 SVGIG (reference sequence). CDR3 in DNA: TGTGCCTGGAGTGCTAACAGGGGTGGCTACACCTTC. Translation: CAWSANRGGYTF.

The chain has TRBV5-5 and TRBJ2-2, with 9 bases fitting TRBD1. The J segment lost 4 bases and the V segment lost 4 bases, leaving 8 bases of the junction unmatched. Germline assignment: CDR1 SGHKS and CDR2 YYEKEE (reference sequence). This CDR3 contains 16 residues. The CDR3 DNA sequence: TGTGCCAGCAGCATCACCGGGACAGGGTTCACCGGGGAGCTGTTTTTT. Translation gives CASSITGTGFTGELFF.

The chain links TRBV27 to TRBJ1-1; 7 bases map to TRBD1. CDR1 is MNHEY, CDR2 SMNVEV, per germline (reference sequence). Trimming cost V 0 bases and J 3 bases; bases outside gene matches: 4. CDR3 length equals 15 residues. The CDR3 sequence is CASSLSAGGYTEAFF. CDR3 sequence (DNA): TGTGCCAGCAGTTTATCGGCAGGGGGGTACACTGAAGCTTTCTTT.

V and J are TRBV5-6 and TRBJ2-4; no definite D call. CDR3 length: 15 residues. The germline V gene encodes CDR1 SGHDT and CDR2 YYEEEE. Trimming took off 4 bases at V and 0 bases at J, with 11 bases between the two ends. CDR3 DNA: TGTGCCAGCAGCATATCCCTAGTAGCCAAAAACATTCAGTACTTC. Its protein product is CASSISLVAKNIQYF.